Shown below are 14 T cell receptor beta chains from a single sample sequenced in a study of blood T cell repertoires in COVID-19. Data came from immunoSEQ multiplex PCR; TCRdb stores just in-frame clones and leaves some out. This table has 200,000 to 250,000 clones, around 88% appearing once. The sequencing sample was made of PBMCs or T cells enriched from blood (not recorded which). Receptors originate from a woman between 45 and 60 years old with acute COVID-19.

V usage is TRBV3-1 (or the pseudogene TRBV3-2) and J usage is TRBJ2-2; 9 bases fit TRBD1. Per germline, CDR1 LGHDT and CDR2 YNNKEL (reference sequence). Trimming removed 1 base from V and 9 bases from J; junction bases left unmatched: 9. CDR3 size: 16 residues. The CDR3 spells CASSQVSGQGFRELFF. CDR3 nucleotide sequence: TGTGCCAGCAGCCAAGTCTCCGGACAGGGGTTCCGGGAGCTGTTTTTT.

The chain carries TRBV5-1 and TRBJ1-2, with 12 bases aligning to TRBD1. The junction had 12 bases not matched to a gene; V was cut back by 5 bases and J by 7 bases. The CDR3 has 16 amino acids. Germline CDR1 SGHRS, CDR2 YFSETQ. CDR3 nucleotide sequence: TGCGCCAGCAGGTCGCCGGGACAGGGGGCGCGGCGTGGCTACACCTTC. It translates to CASRSPGQGARRGYTF.

The genes are TRBV12-3 or TRBV12-4 and TRBJ2-7, with 7 bases aligning to TRBD2. The CDR3 is 12 residues long. V lost 6 bases and J lost 3; bases outside the gene matches: 2. In nucleotides, the CDR3 is TGTGCCAGCAGATGGGAGGGCTACGAGCAGTACTTC. Translating gives CASRWEGYEQYF.

The CDR3 spells CASSQAVQGLGNQPQHF. CDR3 nucleotide sequence: TGTGCCAGCAGCCAAGCTGTACAGGGGCTGGGCAATCAGCCCCAGCATTTT. V is TRBV4-2 and J is TRBJ1-5, with 7 bases fitting TRBD1. Germline trimming cut 1 base from V and 2 bases from J; bases unmatched to any gene: 8. This CDR3 spans 17 amino acids. Germline CDR1 is LGHNA and CDR2 is YNFKEQ.

V gene TRBV6-5 combines with J gene TRBJ1-5; no reliable D call. The CDR3 spans 12 residues. CDR1 and CDR2 from the germline V gene are MNHEY and SVGAGI. V shed 6 bases and J shed 0 bases, with 3 bases lying between them. The DNA for the CDR3 is TGTGCCAGCAGCAATAGCAATCAGCCCCAGCATTTT. Translating gives CASSNSNQPQHF.

The J gene is TRBJ2-5, the V gene TRBV5-1; TRBD2 matches 11 bases. The V and J ends lost 0 bases and 5 bases, in that order; junction bases with no gene match: 9. Germline V CDR1 and CDR2: SGHRS, YFSETQ. The CDR3 totals 17 residues. The CDR3 DNA reads as TGCGCCAGCAGCTTGGCCGTACCTAGCGGGAGGAGGGAGACCCAGTACTTC. Its translation is CASSLAVPSGRRETQYF.

V gene TRBV20-1 combines with J gene TRBJ2-7, with TRBD2 matching over 8 bases. Germline V gene sequence: CDR1 DFQATT, CDR2 SNEGSKA (reference sequence). The CDR3 is 12 amino acids. Losses at the gene ends were 3 bases for V and 6 bases for J; bases not matched to a gene: 4. The CDR3 is CSASTGLAEQYF. CDR3 nucleotides: TGCAGTGCTAGTACCGGACTAGCCGAGCAGTACTTC.

This clone was observed a single time. The rearrangement uses TRBV5-1 and TRBJ2-3, with 11 bases aligning to TRBD1. There are 17 residues in the CDR3. Per the germline V gene, CDR1 is SGHRS and CDR2 is YFSETQ. With 4 bases clipped from V and 1 base from J, the junction kept 8 bases outside the gene matches. CDR3 sequence: CASSQGQGGSRTDTQYF. For the CDR3, the DNA is TGCGCCAGCAGCCAGGGACAGGGGGGGAGTCGCACAGATACGCAGTATTTT.

This chain connects TRBV28 to TRBJ1-2, with 8 bases identical to TRBD1. With V trimmed by 5 bases and J by 8 bases, 13 bases remained unmatched. The CDR3 spans 15 residues. Germline CDR1 is MDHEN and CDR2 is SYDVKM. DNA for the CDR3: TGTGCCAGCAGTCCTCCGGCAGGGGGCAGGAGCGGCTACACCTTC. This gives the protein CASSPPAGGRSGYTF.

This chain joins TRBV9 and TRBJ2-3, with D uncertain. CDR3 length equals 13 residues. The V gene's germline CDR1 is SGDLS and CDR2 YYNGEE. V dropped 0 bases and J dropped 1 base, with 3 bases sitting between them. The CDR3 is CASSVVGTDTQYF. CDR3 DNA sequence: TGTGCCAGCAGCGTAGTCGGCACAGATACGCAGTATTTT.

This chain links TRBV4-3 with TRBJ1-2; no reliable D call. The CDR3 has 16 amino acids. CDR1 and CDR2 (germline): LGHNA, YSLEER. Trimming took off 0 bases at V and 5 bases at J, with 16 bases between the two ends. The CDR3 reads CASSQEMDGSYYGYTF. The CDR3 DNA is TGCGCCAGCAGCCAAGAAATGGATGGGAGTTATTATGGCTACACCTTC.

This chain joins TRBV19 and TRBJ2-3, with D tentatively TRBD1 (5 bases). The CDR3 length is 15 residues. Trimming cost V 1 base and J 2 bases, with 10 bases left between them. Looked up from germline, CDR1 is LNHDA and CDR2 is SQIVND (reference sequence). The CDR3 DNA is TGTGCCAGTAGTATAGGGAGACAGTCCACAGATACGCAGTATTTT. As protein: CASSIGRQSTDTQYF. Drawing the rest from reference TRBV19 and TRBJ2-3, the complete variable domain is DGGITQSPKYLFRKEGQNVTLSCEQNLNHDAMYWYRQDPGQGLRLIYYSQIVNDFQKGDIAEGYSVSREKKESFPLTVTSAQKNPTAFYLCASSIGRQSTDTQYFGPGTRLTVL.

This clone was seen a single time. V gene TRBV6-1 combines with J gene TRBJ1-1; the D gene is possibly TRBD1 (5 bases). This CDR3 comprises 16 residues. Germline V gene sequence: CDR1 MNHNS, CDR2 SASEGT. Trimming stripped 1 base from V and 5 bases from J, with 17 bases between. CDR3 region: CASSEERGRARTEAFF. As DNA, the CDR3 is TGTGCCAGCAGTGAAGAGAGAGGCAGGGCGAGGACTGAAGCTTTCTTT.

The rearrangement joins TRBV7-2 to TRBJ1-5; 7 bases are shared with TRBD1. Germline values: CDR1 SGHTA, CDR2 FQGNSA. The CDR3 is 14 amino acids. J gave up 3 bases and V 6 bases, and 5 bases lay outside the gene matches. The CDR3 spells CASSQTGPNQPQHF. Written as DNA, the CDR3 is TGTGCCAGCAGTCAGACAGGGCCCAATCAGCCCCAGCATTTT.